This T cell receptor (beta chain) appears in the sequencing data of a study of blood T cell repertoires in COVID-19. Study-level information: Whether acute or convalescent, the COVID-19 samples came from the United States, Italy and Spain.

Authors' methods: Nucleated cell number was recorded as an estimate derived from reference gene primer amplification. Sequencing was performed with immunoSEQ multiplex PCR; in TCRdb, only in-frame clones are kept and a portion is missing. V and J calls and clone size are as listed in that table; D and trimming were resolved from the DNA. Of around 180,000 clones listed, 70% to 85% were seen once; the top ten hold about 12%. The germline V gene encodes CDR1 SGDLS and CDR2 YYNGEE. Losses at the gene ends were 4 bases for V and 5 bases for J; bases not matched to a gene: 6. The CDR3 is made up of 15 amino acids.

The sequence came from a man between 45 and 60 years old who had recovered from COVID-19. Sample: PBMCs or T cells enriched from blood (not recorded which). This chain connects TRBV9 to TRBJ1-4, with TRBD1 matching 9 bases. CDR3 in DNA: TGTGCCAGCAGCTCCGGGACAGGGCGAAATGAAAAACTGTTTTTT. This sequence encodes CASSSGTGRNEKLFF.